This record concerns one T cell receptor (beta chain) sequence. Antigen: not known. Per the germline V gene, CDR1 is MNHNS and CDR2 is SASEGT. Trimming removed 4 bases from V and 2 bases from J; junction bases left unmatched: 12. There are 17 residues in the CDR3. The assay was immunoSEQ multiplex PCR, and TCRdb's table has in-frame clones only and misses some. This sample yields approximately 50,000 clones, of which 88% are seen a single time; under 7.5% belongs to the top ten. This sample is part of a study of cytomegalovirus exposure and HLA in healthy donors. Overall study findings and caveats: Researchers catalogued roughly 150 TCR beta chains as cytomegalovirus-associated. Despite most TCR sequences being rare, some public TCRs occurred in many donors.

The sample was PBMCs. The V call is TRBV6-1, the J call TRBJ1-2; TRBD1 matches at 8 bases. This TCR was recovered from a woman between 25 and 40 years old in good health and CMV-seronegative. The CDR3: CASSAGTGRWENYGYTF. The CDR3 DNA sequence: TGTGCCAGCAGTGCTGGGACAGGCAGATGGGAGAACTATGGCTACACCTTC.